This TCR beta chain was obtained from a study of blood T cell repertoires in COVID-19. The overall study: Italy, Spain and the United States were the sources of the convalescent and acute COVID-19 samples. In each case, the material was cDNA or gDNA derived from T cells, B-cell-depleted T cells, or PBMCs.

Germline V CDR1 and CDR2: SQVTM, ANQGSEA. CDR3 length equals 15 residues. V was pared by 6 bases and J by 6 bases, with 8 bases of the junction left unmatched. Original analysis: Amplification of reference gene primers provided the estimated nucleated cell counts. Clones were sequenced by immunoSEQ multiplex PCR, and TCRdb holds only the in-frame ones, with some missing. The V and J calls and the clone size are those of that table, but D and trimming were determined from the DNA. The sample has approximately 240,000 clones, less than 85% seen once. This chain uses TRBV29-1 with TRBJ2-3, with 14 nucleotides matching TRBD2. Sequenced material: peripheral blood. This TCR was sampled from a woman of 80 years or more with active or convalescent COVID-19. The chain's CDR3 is CSVDGTSGSLDTQYF. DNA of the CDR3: TGCAGCGTCGACGGGACTAGCGGGAGTTTGGATACGCAGTATTTT.